These 18 T cell receptor beta chains were all obtained from the same sample, sequenced in a study of regulatory T cells in long-lasting Graves disease. Construction of the TCR beta libraries employed iRepertoire HTBI primers in conjunction with Arm-PCR of CDR3 regions. TCRdb passed the multiplex PCR reads through MiXCR, listing each CDR3 protein once. The table lists roughly 530,000 distinct CDR3 sequences, 15% to 20% of them singletons. Time point denoted: newly diagnosed GD, antithyroid drugs for less than 3 months. The TCR library was made from RNA extracted from PBMCs. The same data also contributed to another study, on T cells in Graves' hyperthyroidism and ophthalmopathy.

The material sequenced was peripheral blood mononuclear cells (PBMCs), taken at new diagnosis, from a patient treated with antithyroid drugs. These receptors all come from a woman between 40 and 65 years old with Graves disease.

This clonotype has just a few counts. V gene TRBV19 combines with J gene TRBJ1-2; D gene unclear. Germline V lookup: CDR1 LNHDA, CDR2 SQIVND (reference sequence). Deletions cut 3 bases from V and 4 bases from J, with 9 bases between. The CDR3 extends over 13 amino acids. Here the CDR3 reads CASSIPGIYGYTF. The CDR3 DNA reads as TGTGCCAGTAGTATTCCTGGCATCTATGGCTACACCTTC. Combining the CDR3 with reference TRBV19 and TRBJ1-2 gives the whole variable domain DGGITQSPKYLFRKEGQNVTLSCEQNLNHDAMYWYRQDPGQGLRLIYYSQIVNDFQKGDIAEGYSVSREKKESFPLTVTSAQKNPTAFYLCASSIPGIYGYTFGSGTRLTVV.

This clonotype was detected many times. This chain connects TRBV7-9 to TRBJ2-3; D perhaps matches TRBD1 (5 bases). Germline V lookup: CDR1 SEHNR, CDR2 FQNEAQ (reference sequence). V was shortened by 3 bases and J by 3 bases, with 10 bases between the two germline ends. The CDR3 runs 14 residues. CDR3: CASSFPDTTDTQYF. The CDR3 DNA sequence: TGTGCCAGCAGCTTCCCGGACACGACAGATACGCAGTATTTT.

This clonotype was seen at least ten times. CDR3 loop: CASSQDEAENYGYTF. The CDR3 region has the DNA TGCGCCAGCAGCCAAGATGAGGCAGAAAACTATGGCTACACCTTC. The rearrangement uses TRBV4-1 and TRBJ1-2, with D unresolved. This CDR3 is built from 15 residues. Looked up from germline, CDR1 is MGHRA and CDR2 is YSYEKL. The V end was cut by 0 bases, the J end by 2 bases, with 10 bases between.

V and J are TRBV12-3 or TRBV12-4 and TRBJ2-2; D remains ambiguous. This CDR3 comprises 18 residues. V lost 7 bases and J 0 bases, leaving 21 bases between the germline ends. CDR3 loop: CASTPSSRVVANTGELFF. In nucleotides, the CDR3 is TGTGCCAGCACCCCCTCCTCTCGGGTGGTTGCGAACACCGGGGAGCTGTTTTTT.

This clonotype has ten or more counts. The junction differs from germline at one of its ends, possibly a read error. V gene TRBV5-1 combines with J gene TRBJ1-2; 7 nucleotides match TRBD1. This CDR3 has 14 amino acids. In germline, CDR1 is SGHRS, CDR2 YFSETQ. The CDR3 nucleotides are TGTGCCAGCAGCACCCCGGACAGGCTCTATGGCTACACCTTC. Translation: CASSTPDRLYGYTF.

In regard to this clonotype: A junction boundary mismatches the germline segment, possibly from a read error. The chain uses TRBV10-3 and TRBJ2-6; tentative D call: TRBD1 (5 bases). This CDR3 is 15 amino acids long. CDR1 ENHRY and CDR2 SYGVKD come from the germline V gene. The CDR3 region is CAISEAFSGANVPTF. The CDR3 nucleotides are TGTGCCATCAGTGAAGCCTTCTCTGGGGCCAACGTCCCGACTTTC.

The rearrangement uses TRBV5-5 and TRBJ1-2, with D perhaps TRBD1 (5 bases). The V end lost 4 bases, the J end lost 3 bases, and 16 bases lay between the germline ends. CDR1 and CDR2 from the germline V gene are SGHKS and YYEKEE (reference sequence). The length of the CDR3 is 15 residues. CDR3 loop: CASSGGQGFDYGYTF. CDR3 nucleotides: TGTGCCAGCAGCGGCGGGCAGGGTTTTGACTATGGCTACACCTTC.

The V and J genes are TRBV5-5 and TRBJ1-4; D gene unclear. Germline CDR1 SGHKS, CDR2 YYEKEE (reference sequence). The CDR3 totals 18 residues. Trimming shortened V by 4 bases and J by 3 bases, and 22 bases separated the two germline ends. This chain's CDR3 is CASSPMGLERVPNEKLFF. In DNA, the CDR3 is TGTGCCAGCAGCCCCATGGGCCTTGAGAGGGTCCCTAATGAAAAACTGTTTTTT.

The sample holds a few counts of this clonotype. The chain joins TRBV20-1 to TRBJ2-5; TRBD2 matches 8 bases. The CDR3 is 14 residues long. Germline V gene sequence: CDR1 DFQATT, CDR2 SNEGSKA (reference sequence). With 5 bases clipped from V and 5 bases from J, the junction kept 10 bases outside the gene matches. The CDR3 reads CSAPFGGARETQYF. The CDR3 region has the DNA TGCAGTGCTCCTTTCGGGGGGGCCCGGGAGACCCAGTACTTC.

This clonotype showed up many times. The V and J genes are TRBV18 and TRBJ2-1; D is perhaps TRBD1 (7 bases). The CDR3 is 14 residues long. The germline gives CDR1 KGHSH, CDR2 LQKENI. V lost 3 bases and J lost 9, with 15 bases in between. The CDR3 nucleotides are TGTGCCAGCTCACCTCCCCCGGAGGGGGCTGAGCAGTTCTTC. It yields the protein CASSPPPEGAEQFF.

The chain is built from TRBV27 and TRBJ2-3, with D perhaps TRBD2 (7 bases). V was shortened by 2 bases and J by 0 bases, with 18 bases between the two germline ends. This CDR3 has 18 residues. The germline V gene has CDR1 MNHEY and CDR2 SMNVEV (reference sequence). The CDR3 here is CASSLKAGALVSTDTQYF. DNA of the CDR3: TGTGCCAGCAGTTTAAAGGCGGGGGCTCTCGTGAGCACAGATACGCAGTATTTT.

This clonotype was detected ten times or more. The chain joins TRBV7-9 to TRBJ2-7; D is unresolved. V shed 0 bases and J shed 6 bases, with 9 bases lying between them. The germline V gene encodes CDR1 SEHNR and CDR2 FQNEAQ (reference sequence). CDR3 length: 13 amino acids. The CDR3 region is CASSLAHLSEQYF. The DNA of the CDR3 is TGTGCCAGCAGCTTAGCTCACCTATCCGAGCAGTACTTC.

This clonotype was counted many times. The V call is TRBV18, the J call TRBJ2-1; D gene unclear. V lost 3 bases and J 1 base, leaving 16 bases between the germline ends. From germline, CDR1 is KGHSH and CDR2 LQKENI. This CDR3 spans 17 amino acids. The CDR3 loop is CASSPLGHSQSYNEQFF. CDR3 coding DNA: TGTGCCAGCTCACCCCTTGGGCATAGTCAATCCTACAATGAGCAGTTCTTC.

For this clonotype: Since no conserved phenylalanine or tryptophan closes the CDR3, a read error is the likely cause. This sequence joins TRBV10-3 and TRBJ1-1, with D tentatively TRBD1 (6 bases). CDR3 length: 14 amino acids. V lost 2 bases and J lost 0, with 7 bases in between. The germline CDR1 and CDR2 sequences are ENHRY and SYGVKD. Here the CDR3 DNA reads TGTGCCATCAGTGAGGGACAGTTGAACACTGAAGCTTTCCTT. It encodes CAISEGQLNTEAFL.

This clonotype showed up many times. The J gene is TRBJ2-3, the V gene TRBV29-1, with 8 bases fitting TRBD1. Germline CDR1 and CDR2: SQVTM and ANQGSEA. This CDR3 is built from 14 residues. V trimming: 2 bases; J trimming: 4 bases; junction bases outside the gene matches: 5. DNA of the CDR3: TGCAGCGTTGAAATAGGACAGGGAGCAGATACGCAGTATTTT. Protein product: CSVEIGQGADTQYF.

This clonotype was observed at least ten times. The chain combines TRBV6-1 with TRBJ2-5; 7 positions agree with TRBD2. After removal of 5 bases from V and 2 bases from J, the junction contained 8 bases not matched to a gene. The length of the CDR3 is 15 residues. Germline V gene lookup returns CDR1 MNHNS and CDR2 SASEGT. The CDR3 bases are TGTGCCAGCAGTCTCCAAGCGGGGCGACAAGAGACCCAGTACTTC. This translates into CASSLQAGRQETQYF.

The chain's CDR3 is CSVAGQGGLIEQFF. Written as DNA, the CDR3 is TGCAGCGTCGCGGGACAGGGGGGATTGATTGAGCAGTTCTTC. V is TRBV29-1 and J is TRBJ2-1; TRBD1 matches at 11 bases. Germline V gives CDR1 SQVTM, CDR2 ANQGSEA. The ends lost 6 bases at V and 9 bases at J; junction bases unmatched: 10. The CDR3 runs 14 residues.

This clonotype has ten or more counts. The V gene is TRBV3-1, the J gene TRBJ2-7; 9 bases align to TRBD1. CDR1 and CDR2 from the germline V gene are LGHDT and YNNKEL (reference sequence). The CDR3 covers 15 residues. The ends lost 6 bases at V and 6 bases at J; junction bases unmatched: 12. CDR3 in amino acids: CASSAPGQGRGEQYF. The CDR3 DNA sequence: TGTGCCAGCAGTGCCCCAGGACAGGGGAGGGGCGAGCAGTACTTC.